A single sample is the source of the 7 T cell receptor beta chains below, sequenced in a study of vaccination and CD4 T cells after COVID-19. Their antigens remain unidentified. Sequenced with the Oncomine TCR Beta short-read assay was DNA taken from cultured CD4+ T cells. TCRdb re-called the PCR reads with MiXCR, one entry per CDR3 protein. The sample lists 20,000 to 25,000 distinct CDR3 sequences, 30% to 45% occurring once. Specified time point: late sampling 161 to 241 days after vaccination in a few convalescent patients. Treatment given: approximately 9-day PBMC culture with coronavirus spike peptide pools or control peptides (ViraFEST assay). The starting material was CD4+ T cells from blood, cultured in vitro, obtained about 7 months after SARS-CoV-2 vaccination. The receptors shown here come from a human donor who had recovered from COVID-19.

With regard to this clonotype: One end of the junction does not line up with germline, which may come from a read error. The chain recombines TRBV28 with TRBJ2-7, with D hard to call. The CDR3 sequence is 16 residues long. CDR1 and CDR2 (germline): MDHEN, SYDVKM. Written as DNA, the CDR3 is TGTGCCAGCACCCCAGGTGGCTCTTTGAGCTCCTACGGGCAGTACTTC. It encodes CASTPGGSLSSYGQYF.

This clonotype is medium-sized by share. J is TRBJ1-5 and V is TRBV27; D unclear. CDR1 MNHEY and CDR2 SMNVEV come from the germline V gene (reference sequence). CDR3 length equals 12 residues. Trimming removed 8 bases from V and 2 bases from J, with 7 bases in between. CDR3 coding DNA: TGTGCCAGCTTCCCCTGCAATCAGCCCCAGCATTTT. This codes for CASFPCNQPQHF.

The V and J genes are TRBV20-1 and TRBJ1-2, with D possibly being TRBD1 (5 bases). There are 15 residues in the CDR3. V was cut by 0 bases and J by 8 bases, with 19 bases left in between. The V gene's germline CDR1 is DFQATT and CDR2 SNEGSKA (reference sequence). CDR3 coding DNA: TGCAGTGCTAGAGATGGACCCAGGGCGGTGGGGGGCTACACCTTC. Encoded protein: CSARDGPRAVGGYTF.

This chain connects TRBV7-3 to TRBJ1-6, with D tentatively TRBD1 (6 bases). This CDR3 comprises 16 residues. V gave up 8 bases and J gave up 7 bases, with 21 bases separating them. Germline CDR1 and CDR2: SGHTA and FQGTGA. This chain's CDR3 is CASLTQGRRSNSPLHF. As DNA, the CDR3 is TGTGCCAGCCTAACACAGGGCCGGCGGTCGAATTCACCCCTCCACTTT.

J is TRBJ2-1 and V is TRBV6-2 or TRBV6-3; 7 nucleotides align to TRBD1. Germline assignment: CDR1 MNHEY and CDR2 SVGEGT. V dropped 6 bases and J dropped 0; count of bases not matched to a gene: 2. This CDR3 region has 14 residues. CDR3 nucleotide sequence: TGTGCCAGCAGGGGACAGAGCTCCTACAATGAGCAGTTCTTC. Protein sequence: CASRGQSSYNEQFF.

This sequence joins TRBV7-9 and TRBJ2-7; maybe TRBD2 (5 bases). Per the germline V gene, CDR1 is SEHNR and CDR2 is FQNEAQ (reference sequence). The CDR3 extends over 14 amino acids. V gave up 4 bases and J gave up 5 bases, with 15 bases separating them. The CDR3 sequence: CASSSSGSYDEQYF. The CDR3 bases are TGTGCCAGCAGCTCGAGCGGATCCTATGACGAGCAGTACTTC.

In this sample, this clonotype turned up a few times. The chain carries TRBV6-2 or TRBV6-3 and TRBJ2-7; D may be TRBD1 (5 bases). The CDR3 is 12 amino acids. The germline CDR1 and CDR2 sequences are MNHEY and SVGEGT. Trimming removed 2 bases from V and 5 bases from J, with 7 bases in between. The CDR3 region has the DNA TGTGCCAGCAGTTACCCCAGGGACGAGCAGTACTTC. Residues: CASSYPRDEQYF.